Given below is one T cell receptor beta chain in context. In the original analysis: For nucleated cells, counts were estimated from reference gene primer amplification. Sequencing was performed with immunoSEQ multiplex PCR; in TCRdb, only in-frame clones are kept and a portion is missing. That table furnishes V, J and clone size, whereas the DNA furnished D and trimming. The top ten hold 2.2% of the sample, which has 250,000 to 300,000 clones, around 90% seen once. The sample comes from a study of blood T cell repertoires in COVID-19. Turning to the study itself: Acute-phase and convalescent COVID-19 samples originated in the United States, Italy and Spain. PBMCs, B-cell-depleted T cells, or T cells were the source of the cDNA or gDNA that made up the material.

Per the germline V gene, CDR1 is SEHNR and CDR2 is FQNEAQ (reference sequence). Trimming removed 5 bases at V and 3 bases at J, with 19 bases between. This CDR3 region has 16 residues. This sequence joins TRBV7-9 and TRBJ2-5; D is perhaps TRBD2 (6 bases). What was sequenced was peripheral blood. This clonotype was obtained from a woman aged 45 to 65 who had recovered from COVID-19. The CDR3 is CASSLRSGLTEETQYF. Here the CDR3 DNA reads TGTGCCAGCAGCCTCCGTTCGGGACTCACCGAAGAGACCCAGTACTTC.